This passage covers 14 T cell receptor beta chains from one sample sequenced in a study of blood T cell repertoires in COVID-19. Generated by immunoSEQ multiplex PCR, the TCRdb table keeps only in-frame clones and is missing some. Of approximately 210,000 clones listed, 85% to 90% are singletons. The sample was peripheral blood. The receptor source for this set is a man aged 50-60 years with COVID-19, enrolled during active disease.

The DNA for the CDR3 is TGTGCCAGCAGGGACTGGGTGGCGGAGCAGTACTTC. Amino acid sequence: CASRDWVAEQYF. The chain carries TRBV2 and TRBJ2-7; tentatively, D is TRBD2 (5 bases). Germline CDR1 SNHLY, CDR2 FYNNEI. Deletions cut 6 bases from V and 7 bases from J, with 13 bases between. The length of the CDR3 is 12 residues.

This clone was found once. The V and J genes are TRBV6-5 and TRBJ1-1; D unresolved. This CDR3 spans 13 amino acids. Germline values: CDR1 MNHEY, CDR2 SVGAGI. Trimming pared 5 bases from V and 1 base from J, leaving 8 bases between. The CDR3 DNA reads TGTGCCAGCAGTCGGGGTTCGAACACTGAAGCTTTCTTT. Protein: CASSRGSNTEAFF.

The V and J genes are TRBV6-1 and TRBJ1-4, with 8 nucleotides matching TRBD1. Germline-derived CDR1 and CDR2 are MNHNS and SASEGT. This CDR3 has 17 amino acids. With V trimmed by 0 bases and J by 7 bases, 10 bases remained unmatched. The CDR3 loop is CASSEAELRGRGEKLFF. CDR3 in DNA: TGTGCCAGCAGTGAAGCGGAACTCAGGGGGCGCGGTGAAAAACTGTTTTTT.

This chain uses TRBV11-3 with TRBJ1-6; D remains ambiguous. Between the trimmed V and J ends, which lost 1 base and 7 bases, there was a span of 8 bases. This CDR3 has 14 amino acids. Per the germline V gene, CDR1 is SGHNT and CDR2 is YENEEA. The CDR3 DNA is TGTGCCAGCAGCTTAGGTGGAGTGAATTCACCCCTCCACTTT. It translates to CASSLGGVNSPLHF.

The sample holds one count of this clone. The gene calls are TRBV18 and TRBJ1-1; no definite D call. CDR1 is KGHSH and CDR2 is LQKENI in the germline V gene. The CDR3 extends over 16 amino acids. V lost 2 bases to trimming and J lost 5 bases, with 18 bases between them. The CDR3 protein is CASSPVFSGIGTEAFF. The CDR3 nucleotides read TGTGCCAGCTCACCAGTATTCTCAGGAATTGGGACTGAAGCTTTCTTT.

The chain employs TRBV7-2 and TRBJ2-2; TRBD2 is a possible D gene (5 bases). The V gene lost 5 bases and the J gene lost 0 bases, with 7 bases spanning the gap. Germline V CDR1 and CDR2: SGHTA, FQGNSA. The CDR3 is 14 amino acids. The CDR3 loop reads CASSPGTNTGELFF. CDR3 DNA sequence: TGTGCCAGCAGCCCGGGAACGAACACCGGGGAGCTGTTTTTT. Drawing the rest from reference TRBV7-2 and TRBJ2-2, the complete variable domain is GAGVSQSPSNKVTEKGKDVELRCDPISGHTALYWYRQSLGQGLEFLIYFQGNSAPDKSGLPSDRFSAERTGGSVSTLTIQRTQQEDSAVYLCASSPGTNTGELFFGEGSRLTVL.

The V and J genes are TRBV5-6 and TRBJ2-3; weak D call: TRBD2 (7 bases). The CDR3 spans 15 residues. Germline V gene data show CDR1 as SGHDT and CDR2 as YYEEEE. V was cut by 4 bases and J by 2 bases, with 14 bases left in between. In DNA, the CDR3 is TGTGCCAGCAGCGGGATCGCGGGGGCCACAGATACGCAGTATTTT. Translating it yields CASSGIAGATDTQYF.

The J gene is TRBJ1-4, the V gene TRBV2, with D possibly matching TRBD1 (6 bases). Germline-derived CDR1 and CDR2 are SNHLY and FYNNEI. The CDR3 totals 15 residues. The germline V and J ends were trimmed by 3 bases and 0 bases, with 8 bases remaining between them. CDR3 region: CASSETGATNEKLFF. The CDR3 DNA is TGTGCCAGCAGTGAGACAGGTGCAACTAATGAAAAACTGTTTTTT.

The chain is built from TRBV7-8 and TRBJ2-7; D perhaps matches TRBD1 (6 bases). This CDR3 is built from 14 residues. The germline gives CDR1 SGHVS, CDR2 FQNEAQ. V lost 1 base and J 3 bases, leaving 10 bases between the germline ends. CDR3 sequence: CASSLGRTVYEQYF. The DNA for the CDR3 is TGTGCCAGCAGCTTAGGCCGGACAGTCTACGAGCAGTACTTC.

This chain connects TRBV5-1 to TRBJ1-4, with TRBD1 matching 8 bases. CDR1 is SGHRS, CDR2 YFSETQ, per germline. The CDR3 is 15 amino acids. The V segment lost 0 bases and the J segment 7 bases; nucleotides outside the gene matches: 5. CDR3 in amino acids: CASSLEGQGTEKLFF. CDR3 nucleotide sequence: TGCGCCAGCAGCTTGGAAGGACAGGGAACTGAAAAACTGTTTTTT.

The chain joins TRBV5-8 to TRBJ1-5; D might be TRBD1 (6 bases). This CDR3 region has 15 residues. V was shortened by 0 bases and J by 4 bases, with 11 bases between the two germline ends. Germline V gene lookup returns CDR1 SGHTS and CDR2 YDEGEE. CDR3 coding DNA: TGTGCCAGCAGCTTGGATGACAGGAAAAATCAGCCCCAGCATTTT. Its protein is CASSLDDRKNQPQHF. Supplemented by reference TRBV5-8 and TRBJ1-5, the full variable domain reads EAGVTQSPTHLIKTRGQQATLRCSPISGHTSVYWYQQALGLGLQFLLWYDEGEERNRGNFPPRFSGRQFPNYSSELNVNALELEDSALYLCASSLDDRKNQPQHFGDGTRLSIL.

The gene calls are TRBV10-3 and TRBJ2-7, with 8 bases identical to TRBD2. Germline values: CDR1 ENHRY, CDR2 SYGVKD. With V trimmed by 0 bases and J by 4 bases, 5 bases remained unmatched. The CDR3 consists of 15 residues. CDR3 nucleotide sequence: TGTGCCATCAGTGAGTCCGGGGGGGTTTCGTACGAGCAGTACTTC. This gives the protein CAISESGGVSYEQYF.

This clone was observed a single time. The rearrangement uses TRBV5-1 and TRBJ2-5; possible D gene TRBD1, 6 bases. Trimming took off 4 bases at V and 1 base at J, with 14 bases between the two ends. The CDR3 has 15 amino acids. Germline V gene lookup returns CDR1 SGHRS and CDR2 YFSETQ. CDR3 residues: CASSTLGQFQETQYF. The DNA for the CDR3 is TGCGCCAGCAGCACCCTCGGACAGTTCCAAGAGACCCAGTACTTC.

To note about this clone: The same CDR3 arises from other DNA sequences in this sample as well. The rearrangement uses TRBV7-6 and TRBJ1-5, with 7 bases aligning to TRBD1. The CDR3 runs to 14 residues. Germline loops: CDR1 SGHVS, CDR2 FNYEAQ. The V gene end was trimmed by 5 bases and the J gene end by 2 bases; junction bases not matched to a gene: 3. The CDR3 region has the DNA TGTGCCAGCAGCCTAGGACAGGGCAATCAGCCCCAGCATTTT. It codes for CASSLGQGNQPQHF.